The 29 T cell receptor beta chains presented below share a single source sample, sequenced in a study of blood T cell repertoires in COVID-19. Clones were sequenced by immunoSEQ multiplex PCR, and TCRdb holds only the in-frame ones, with some missing. The profile shows 380,000 or so clones, 80% to 90% of them singletons. The specimen sequenced was PBMCs or T cells enriched from blood (not recorded which). The receptors originated from a man aged 25-45 years who had recovered from COVID-19.

The gene calls are TRBV6-1 and TRBJ2-1; 10 bases match TRBD2. Germline V lookup: CDR1 MNHNS, CDR2 SASEGT. Trimming took 1 base from V and 8 from J; bases not matched to a gene: 8. The CDR3 contains 16 residues. The CDR3 reads CASSEVSAGGLYEQFF. DNA of the CDR3: TGTGCCAGCAGTGAAGTCTCAGCGGGGGGGCTTTATGAGCAGTTCTTC.

The CDR3 nucleotides are TGTGCCAGCAGCGACCGGAGGGAAAAACTGTTTTTT. The encoded protein is CASSDRREKLFF. The rearrangement joins TRBV6-6 to TRBJ1-4; D gene ambiguous. Germline CDR1 and CDR2: MNHNY and SVGAGI (reference sequence). This CDR3 comprises 12 residues. V shed 6 bases and J shed 8 bases, with 10 bases lying between them.

The chain carries TRBV5-1 and TRBJ2-7; a weak D match, TRBD1 (6 bases). Germline V CDR1 and CDR2: SGHRS, YFSETQ. CDR3 length: 12 residues. Between the trimmed V and J ends, which lost 7 bases and 2 bases, there was a span of 10 bases. The CDR3 DNA reads as TGCGCCAGCCGGGACACCACCTACGAGCAGTACTTC. Translating gives CASRDTTYEQYF.

The chain links TRBV10-3 to TRBJ1-1, with 8 bases matching TRBD1. V lost 10 bases and J lost 1; bases outside the gene matches: 5. The CDR3 length is 13 residues. CDR1 and CDR2 from the germline V gene are ENHRY and SYGVKD. CDR3 residues: CATGTGRNTEAFF. CDR3 coding DNA: TGTGCCACCGGGACAGGTCGGAACACTGAAGCTTTCTTT.

V is TRBV3-1 (or the pseudogene TRBV3-2) and J is TRBJ2-2, with D perhaps TRBD1 (5 bases). V was cut by 4 bases and J by 0 bases, with 9 bases left in between. CDR1 LGHDT and CDR2 YNNKEL come from the germline V gene (reference sequence). The CDR3 is 15 amino acids. The CDR3 sequence: CASSLTATNTGELFF. As DNA, the CDR3 is TGTGCCAGCAGCCTGACAGCTACGAACACCGGGGAGCTGTTTTTT.

The chain employs TRBV30 and TRBJ2-5; 7 bases are shared with TRBD2. The CDR3 is 16 amino acids. J gave up 0 bases and V 2 bases, and 9 bases lay outside the gene matches. Germline-derived CDR1 and CDR2 are GTSNPN and SVGIG (reference sequence). The CDR3 bases are TGTGCCTGGAGTACCCCCCAGCGGGGAGACCAAGAGACCCAGTACTTC. This gives the protein CAWSTPQRGDQETQYF.

This clone was observed a single time. The rearrangement joins TRBV18 to TRBJ1-4, with D possibly matching TRBD1 (5 bases). V dropped 8 bases and J dropped 0 bases, with 16 bases sitting between them. The CDR3 has 16 amino acids. The germline V gene has CDR1 KGHSH and CDR2 LQKENI. Here the CDR3 DNA reads TGTGCCAGCCACAGGCAGAGCGATCCAACTAATGAAAAACTGTTTTTT. Translation: CASHRQSDPTNEKLFF.

The V gene is TRBV29-1, the J gene TRBJ1-2; maybe TRBD1 (6 bases). This CDR3 contains 12 residues. In germline, CDR1 is SQVTM, CDR2 ANQGSEA. V was clipped by 6 bases and J by 7 bases, with 15 bases between them. The CDR3 DNA is TGCAGCGTACAAGTGTTAGGGGGTGGCTACACCTTC. As protein: CSVQVLGGGYTF.

V gene TRBV6-2 or TRBV6-3 combines with J gene TRBJ2-7; 9 nucleotides match TRBD2. CDR1 is MNHEY and CDR2 is SVGEGT in the germline V gene. With 2 bases clipped from V and 3 bases from J, the junction kept 2 bases outside the gene matches. The CDR3 spans 14 residues. The CDR3 is CASSYGRGGYEQYF. The CDR3 DNA reads TGTGCCAGCAGTTACGGGCGGGGGGGCTACGAGCAGTACTTC.

CDR3: CASSFPRTGGLNTEAFF. The DNA for the CDR3 is TGTGCCAGCAGCTTCCCCCGGACAGGGGGCTTGAACACTGAAGCTTTCTTT. This chain connects TRBV11-3 to TRBJ1-1; 11 bases map to TRBD1. The germline V gene has CDR1 SGHNT and CDR2 YENEEA. CDR3 length: 17 residues. J was trimmed by 0 bases and V by 3 bases; bases with no gene match: 6.

Notes on this clone: Different DNA sequences within this sample yield the same CDR3. The chain couples TRBV6-5 to TRBJ2-7, with 7 nucleotides matching TRBD2. The CDR3 contains 14 residues. Germline lookup yields CDR1 MNHEY and CDR2 SVGAGI. Trimming at V came to 4 bases and at J to 2 bases, leaving 5 bases not matched to a gene. The CDR3 is CASSSPGLTYEQYF. CDR3 coding DNA: TGTGCCAGCAGTTCACCGGGACTAACCTACGAGCAGTACTTC.

This chain uses TRBV12-5 with TRBJ1-5; no clear D. The CDR3 is 13 amino acids. Trimming cost V 5 bases and J 4 bases, with 9 bases left between them. Germline CDR1 is LGHNT and CDR2 is FRNRAP. Here the CDR3 DNA reads TGTGCTAGTGGTCGGGGAGGGAATCAGCCCCAGCATTTT. Translated: CASGRGGNQPQHF.

The gene calls are TRBV9 and TRBJ1-1; 7 bases line up with TRBD1. CDR1 and CDR2 from the germline V gene are SGDLS and YYNGEE. Trimming cost V 0 bases and J 4 bases; bases outside gene matches: 3. The CDR3 has 14 residues. This CDR3 is CASSVVAGGTEAFF. CDR3 DNA sequence: TGTGCCAGCAGCGTAGTGGCAGGGGGCACTGAAGCTTTCTTT.

The chain is built from TRBV5-3 and TRBJ1-3; D not resolved. TRBV5-3 is identified as an open reading frame with a role that is uncertain. V lost 4 bases to trimming and J lost 9 bases, with 11 bases between them. This CDR3 spans 12 amino acids. CDR3 sequence reads: CARSPPPSTIYF. CDR3 DNA sequence: TGTGCCAGAAGCCCTCCCCCGAGCACCATATATTTT.

This chain uses TRBV5-1 with TRBJ1-1; D might be TRBD1 (5 bases). Germline-derived CDR1 and CDR2 are SGHRS and YFSETQ. V was shortened by 0 bases and J by 4 bases, with 13 bases between the two germline ends. CDR3 length equals 15 residues. CDR3 sequence: CASSLGPGVSTEAFF. CDR3 DNA sequence: TGCGCCAGCAGCTTGGGCCCGGGGGTGAGCACTGAAGCTTTCTTT.

This chain connects TRBV7-2 to TRBJ2-1, with D maybe TRBD2 (5 bases). V lost 5 bases, J lost 6 bases, and 17 bases lay in between. The germline V gene has CDR1 SGHTA and CDR2 FQGNSA. The CDR3 length is 15 residues. The CDR3 spells CASSAGSTVPNEQFF. CDR3 DNA: TGTGCCAGCAGCGCGGGCTCTACTGTCCCCAATGAGCAGTTCTTC.

V and J are TRBV7-8 and TRBJ2-2, with D unresolved. Deletions cut 2 bases from V and 3 bases from J, with 7 bases between. Per germline, CDR1 SGHVS and CDR2 FQNEAQ. The CDR3 runs to 14 residues. The CDR3 bases are TGTGCCAGCAGCTTAATAAGCGACACCGGGGAGCTGTTTTTT. Protein product: CASSLISDTGELFF.

The V gene is TRBV4-3, the J gene TRBJ1-6; possibly TRBD1 for D (5 bases). The V gene lost 0 bases and the J gene lost 9 bases, with 6 bases spanning the gap. Germline CDR1 reads LGHNA; CDR2 reads YSLEER. CDR3 length: 13 amino acids. CDR3 protein: CASSQDDSSPLHF. The CDR3, as DNA: TGCGCCAGCAGCCAAGATGACAGTTCACCCCTCCACTTT.

The gene calls are TRBV6-1 and TRBJ2-7, with 10 bases matching TRBD2. The germline CDR1 and CDR2 sequences are MNHNS and SASEGT. The CDR3 is 18 residues long. Trimming removed 4 bases from V and 4 bases from J; junction bases left unmatched: 16. The DNA of the CDR3 is TGTGCCAGCAGTGCTAGCCCGGGGGCTAGCGGGGGAATATACGAGCAGTACTTC. Its protein is CASSASPGASGGIYEQYF.

The V call is TRBV6-5, the J call TRBJ1-1; D remains ambiguous. This CDR3 has 13 amino acids. The germline V and J ends were trimmed by 6 bases and 1 base, with 9 bases remaining between them. The germline gives CDR1 MNHEY, CDR2 SVGAGI. This CDR3 is CASRFNKNTEAFF. Here the CDR3 DNA reads TGTGCCAGCAGATTCAACAAGAACACTGAAGCTTTCTTT.

V and J are TRBV6-6 and TRBJ1-3; no firm D call. V was trimmed by 4 bases and J by 0 bases, leaving 13 bases between them. Germline CDR1 and CDR2: MNHNY and SVGAGI (reference sequence). This CDR3 is built from 16 residues. CDR3 in amino acids: CASSSRVLRSGNTIYF. Written as DNA, the CDR3 is TGTGCCAGCAGTTCTCGGGTTCTCCGCTCTGGAAACACCATATATTTT.

DNA for the CDR3: TGTGCCAGCAGTGAAGGGGACACCAGGACCTATGGCTACACCTTC. This translates into CASSEGDTRTYGYTF. The chain employs TRBV6-1 and TRBJ1-2; a possible D gene is TRBD1 (6 bases). This CDR3 is built from 15 residues. With 1 base removed from V and 4 bases from J, the gap between germline ends came to 13 bases. CDR1 and CDR2 from the germline V gene are MNHNS and SASEGT.

V usage is TRBV15 and J usage is TRBJ1-2; TRBD1 might be the D (6 bases). The V end lost 11 bases, the J end lost 3 bases, and 10 bases lay between the germline ends. This CDR3 is 11 amino acids long. CDR1 and CDR2 from the germline V gene are LNHNV and YYDKDF (reference sequence). For the CDR3, the DNA is TGTGCCGTAGGACAGTACTATGGCTACACCTTC. This sequence encodes CAVGQYYGYTF.

The chain combines TRBV12-5 with TRBJ2-1; the D gene is possibly TRBD2 (6 bases). Germline V gene data show CDR1 as LGHNT and CDR2 as FRNRAP. This CDR3 is built from 14 residues. Trimming took 6 bases from V and 8 from J, leaving 17 bases between them. The CDR3 nucleotides read TGTGCTAGTGGCACTACTAGCCCGATCGATGAGCAGTTCTTC. Translating gives CASGTTSPIDEQFF.

V gene TRBV3-1 (or the pseudogene TRBV3-2) combines with J gene TRBJ1-5; D possibly corresponds to TRBD1 (5 bases). The CDR3 is 14 residues long. Germline CDR1 reads LGHDT; CDR2 reads YNNKEL (reference sequence). Trimming cost V 4 bases and J 9 bases, with 16 bases left between them. Written as DNA, the CDR3 is TGTGCCAGCAGCCCAGGGTTAAACTCGCCGCCCCAGCATTTT. This translates into CASSPGLNSPPQHF.

CDR3 loop: CASSVAGNTEAFF. For the CDR3, the DNA is TGTGCCAGCAGTGTCGCCGGGAACACTGAAGCTTTCTTT. The gene calls are TRBV6-6 and TRBJ1-1; D remains ambiguous. V shed 5 bases and J shed 1 base, with 8 bases lying between them. This CDR3 comprises 13 residues. Looked up from germline, CDR1 is MNHNY and CDR2 is SVGAGI (reference sequence).

The chain uses TRBV19 and TRBJ2-1; the match to TRBD1 covers 7 bases. This CDR3 contains 14 residues. The V gene's germline CDR1 is LNHDA and CDR2 SQIVND (reference sequence). Trimming at V came to 5 bases and at J to 8 bases, leaving 9 bases not matched to a gene. The CDR3 reads CASSLRDRDDEQFF. CDR3 bases: TGTGCCAGTAGTCTGAGAGACAGGGACGATGAGCAGTTCTTC.

CDR3 region: CASSLTPGQGYNEQFF. CDR3 bases: TGCGCCAGCAGCCTGACACCGGGACAGGGCTACAATGAGCAGTTCTTC. The chain recombines TRBV4-1 with TRBJ2-1, with TRBD1 matching 9 bases. This CDR3 comprises 16 residues. Losses at the gene ends were 4 bases for V and 3 bases for J; bases not matched to a gene: 7. Germline CDR1 is MGHRA and CDR2 is YSYEKL.

CDR3 nucleotides: TGTGCCATCAGTGATGAAGGGGCTGGAAACACCATATATTTT. The encoded protein is CAISDEGAGNTIYF. The rearrangement links TRBV10-3 to TRBJ1-3; possibly TRBD1 for D (5 bases). CDR3 length: 14 amino acids. Germline values: CDR1 ENHRY, CDR2 SYGVKD. Trimming removed 3 bases from V and 2 bases from J, with 8 bases in between.